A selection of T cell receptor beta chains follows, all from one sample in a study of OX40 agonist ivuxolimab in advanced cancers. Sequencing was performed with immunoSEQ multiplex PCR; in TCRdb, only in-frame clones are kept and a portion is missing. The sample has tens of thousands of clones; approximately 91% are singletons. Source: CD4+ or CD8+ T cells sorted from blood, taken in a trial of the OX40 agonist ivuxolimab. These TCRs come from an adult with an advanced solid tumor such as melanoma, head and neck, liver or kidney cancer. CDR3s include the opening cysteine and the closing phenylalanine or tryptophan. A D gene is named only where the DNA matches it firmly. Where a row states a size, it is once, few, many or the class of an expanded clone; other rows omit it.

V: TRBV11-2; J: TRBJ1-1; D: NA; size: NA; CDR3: CASSFVGGAQSEAFF; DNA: TGTGCCAGCAGCTTCGTGGGCGGGGCTCAGTCTGAAGCTTTCTTT
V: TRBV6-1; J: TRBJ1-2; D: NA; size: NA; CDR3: CASSEAAVRDGYTF; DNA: TGTGCCAGCAGTGAAGCGGCGGTTAGGGATGGCTACACCTTC
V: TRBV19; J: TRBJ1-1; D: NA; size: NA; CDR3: CASSIGRGEAFF; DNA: TGTGCCAGTAGTATCGGCCGGGGCGAAGCTTTCTTT
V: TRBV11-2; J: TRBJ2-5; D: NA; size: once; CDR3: CASSLEIRGKGDRGKTQYF; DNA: TGTGCCAGCAGCTTAGAAATAAGGGGAAAGGGGGATAGGGGGAAGACCCAGTACTTC
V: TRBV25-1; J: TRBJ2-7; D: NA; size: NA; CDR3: CASRGTGFHEQYF; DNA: TGTGCCAGCAGAGGAACAGGGTTCCACGAGCAGTACTTC
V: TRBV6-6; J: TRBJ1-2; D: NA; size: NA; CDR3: CASSSGTPYGYTF; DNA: TGTGCCAGCAGCTCCGGGACACCCTATGGCTACACCTTC
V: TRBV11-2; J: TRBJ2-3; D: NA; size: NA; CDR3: CASSLGGSPGTQYF; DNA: TGTGCCAGCAGCTTAGGAGGGAGCCCGGGTACGCAGTATTTT
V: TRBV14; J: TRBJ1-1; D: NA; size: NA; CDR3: CASSQDGRHRTEAFF; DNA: TGTGCCAGCAGCCAAGATGGGAGACACAGAACCGAAGCTTTCTTT
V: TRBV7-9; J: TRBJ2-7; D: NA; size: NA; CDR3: CASSPTTYEQYF; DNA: TGTGCCAGCAGCCCCACGACCTACGAGCAGTACTTC
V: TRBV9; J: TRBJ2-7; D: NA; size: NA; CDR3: CASSVGPDSYEQYF; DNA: TGTGCCAGCAGCGTAGGGCCCGACAGCTACGAGCAGTACTTC
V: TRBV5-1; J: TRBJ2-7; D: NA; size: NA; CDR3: CASSPLQSGYEQYF; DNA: TGCGCCAGCAGCCCGCTTCAGAGTGGCTACGAGCAGTACTTC
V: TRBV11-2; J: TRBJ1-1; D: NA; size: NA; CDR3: CASSLVAGLNTEAFF; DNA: TGTGCCAGCAGCTTAGTAGCAGGCCTGAACACTGAAGCTTTCTTT
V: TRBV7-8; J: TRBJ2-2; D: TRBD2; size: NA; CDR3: CASRSSGTNTGELFF; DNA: TGTGCCAGCAGATCCAGCGGGACGAACACCGGGGAGCTGTTTTTT
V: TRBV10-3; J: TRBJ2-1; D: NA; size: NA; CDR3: CAISESRREQFF; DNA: TGTGCCATCAGTGAGTCGCGCCGGGAGCAGTTCTTC
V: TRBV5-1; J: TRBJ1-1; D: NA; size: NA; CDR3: CASSLASGSTEAFF; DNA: TGCGCCAGCAGCTTGGCTAGTGGGAGCACTGAAGCTTTCTTT
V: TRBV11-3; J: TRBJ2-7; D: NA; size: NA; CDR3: CASSRGGEQYF; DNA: TGTGCCAGCAGCCGCGGAGGCGAGCAGTACTTC
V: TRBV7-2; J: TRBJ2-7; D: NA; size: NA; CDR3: CASSSRGAFYEQYF; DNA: TGTGCCAGCAGCTCCCGGGGGGCCTTCTACGAGCAGTACTTC
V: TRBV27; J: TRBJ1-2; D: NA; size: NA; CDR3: CASSLSSGVPYGYTF; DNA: TGTGCCAGCAGTTTATCTTCTGGGGTCCCCTATGGCTACACCTTC
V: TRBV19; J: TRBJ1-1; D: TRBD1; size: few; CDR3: CASSIDQGAEAFF; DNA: TGTGCCAGTAGTATAGATCAGGGGGCTGAAGCTTTCTTT
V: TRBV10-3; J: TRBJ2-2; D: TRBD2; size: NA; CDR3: CAIRSGSANTGELFF; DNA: TGTGCCATCAGAAGCGGGAGCGCGAACACCGGGGAGCTGTTTTTT
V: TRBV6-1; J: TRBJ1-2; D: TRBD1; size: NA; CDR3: CASSEPAGQGIYGYTF; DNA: TGTGCCAGCAGTGAACCCGCTGGACAGGGGATCTATGGCTACACCTTC
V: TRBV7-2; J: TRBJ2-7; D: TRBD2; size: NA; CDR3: CASSSRSGGVVITYEQYF; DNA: TGTGCCAGTTCCTCCAGAAGCGGGGGGGTTGTCATAACCTACGAGCAGTACTTC
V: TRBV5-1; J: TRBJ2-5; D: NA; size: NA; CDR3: CASSHTRHEETQYF; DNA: TGCGCCAGCAGCCACACCCGTCACGAGGAGACCCAGTACTTC
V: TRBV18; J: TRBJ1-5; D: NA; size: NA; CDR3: CASSRDSYQPQHF; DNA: TGTGCCAGCTCACGTGACAGTTATCAGCCCCAGCATTTT
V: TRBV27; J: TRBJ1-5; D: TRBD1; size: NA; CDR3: CASSSGQGAYQPQHF; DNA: TGTGCCAGCAGTTCGGGACAGGGGGCTTATCAGCCCCAGCATTTT
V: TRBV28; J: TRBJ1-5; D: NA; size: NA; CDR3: CASSLGRSGQHF; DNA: TGTGCCAGCAGCCTCGGACGGTCGGGCCAGCATTTT
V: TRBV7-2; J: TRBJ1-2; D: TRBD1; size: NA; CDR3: CASSPGGGRPGDGYTF; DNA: TGTGCCAGCAGCCCTGGAGGGGGCCGCCCGGGGGATGGCTACACCTTC
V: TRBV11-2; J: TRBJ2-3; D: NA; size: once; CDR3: CASSDRGSGYTDTQYF; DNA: TGTGCCAGCAGCGATAGGGGTAGCGGATACACAGATACGCAGTATTTT
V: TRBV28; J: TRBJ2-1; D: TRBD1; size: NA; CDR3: CASSFGHAGGYNEQFF; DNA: TGTGCCAGCAGTTTCGGGCACGCAGGGGGCTACAATGAGCAGTTCTTC
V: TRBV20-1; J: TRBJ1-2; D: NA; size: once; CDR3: CSARQDTPTQF; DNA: TGCAGTGCCAGACAGGATACCCCCACGCAGTTC
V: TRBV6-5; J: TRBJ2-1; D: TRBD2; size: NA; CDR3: CASSPSRGGKDEQFF; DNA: TGTGCCAGCAGCCCTTCGCGCGGGGGTAAGGATGAGCAGTTCTTC
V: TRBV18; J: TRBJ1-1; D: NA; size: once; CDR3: CASSPTERNTEAFF; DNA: TGTGCCAGCTCACCAACGGAAAGGAACACTGAAGCTTTCTTT
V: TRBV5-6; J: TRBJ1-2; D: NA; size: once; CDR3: CASSLAQRAYGYTF; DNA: TGTGCCAGCAGCTTGGCTCAGAGGGCCTATGGCTACACCTTC
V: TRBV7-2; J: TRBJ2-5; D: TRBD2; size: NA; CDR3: CASSLASLAGGTQYF; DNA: TGTGCCAGCAGCTTAGCTAGTCTAGCGGGAGGGACCCAGTACTTC
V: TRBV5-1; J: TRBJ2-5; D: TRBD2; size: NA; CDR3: CASTGTSTETQYF; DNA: TGCGCCAGCACCGGGACTAGCACTGAGACCCAGTACTTC
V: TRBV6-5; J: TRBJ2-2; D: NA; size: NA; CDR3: CASSKTSTGELFF; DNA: TGTGCCAGCAGTAAAACCTCCACCGGGGAGCTGTTTTTT
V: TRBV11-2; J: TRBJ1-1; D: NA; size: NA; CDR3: CASSLDPGSEAFF; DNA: TGTGCCAGCAGCCTCGATCCCGGGAGCGAAGCTTTCTTT
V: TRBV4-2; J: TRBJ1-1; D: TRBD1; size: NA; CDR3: CASSPGTANTEAFF; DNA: TGTGCCAGCAGCCCCGGGACAGCGAACACTGAAGCTTTCTTT
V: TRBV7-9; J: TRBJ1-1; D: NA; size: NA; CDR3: CASSLRGLNTEAFF; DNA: TGTGCCAGCAGCTTACGGGGTTTGAACACTGAAGCTTTCTTT
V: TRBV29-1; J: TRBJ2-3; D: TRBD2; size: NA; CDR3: CSVVRTSAGEGELDTQYF; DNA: TGCAGCGTTGTTCGGACTAGCGCCGGAGAGGGGGAGCTAGATACGCAGTATTTT
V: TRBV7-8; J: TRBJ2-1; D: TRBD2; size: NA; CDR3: CASSELAETRNEQFF; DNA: TGTGCCAGCAGCGAACTAGCGGAGACGCGGAATGAGCAGTTCTTC
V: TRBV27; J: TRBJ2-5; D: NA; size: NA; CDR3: CASRHNAGDHQETQYF; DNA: TGTGCCAGCAGACATAACGCAGGGGACCACCAAGAGACCCAGTACTTC
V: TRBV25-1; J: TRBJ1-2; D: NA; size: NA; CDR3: CASSESGGGYGYTF; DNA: TGTGCCAGCAGTGAATCCGGGGGCGGATATGGCTACACCTTC
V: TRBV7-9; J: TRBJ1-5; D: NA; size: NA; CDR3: CASSAGLANQPQHF; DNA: TGTGCCAGCAGCGCGGGATTAGCAAATCAGCCCCAGCATTTT
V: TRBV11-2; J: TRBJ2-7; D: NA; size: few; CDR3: CASSAFLYEQYF; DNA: TGTGCCAGCAGCGCCTTTCTCTACGAGCAGTACTTC
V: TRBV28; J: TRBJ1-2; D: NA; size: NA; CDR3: CASSLMGTNYGYTF; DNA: TGTGCCAGCAGTTTAATGGGGACTAACTATGGCTACACCTTC
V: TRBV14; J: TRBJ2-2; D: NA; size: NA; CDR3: CASSQTRVNTGELFF; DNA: TGTGCCAGCAGCCAAACTAGGGTGAACACCGGGGAGCTGTTTTTT
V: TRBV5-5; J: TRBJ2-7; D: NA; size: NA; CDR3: CASSFSGAEEQYF; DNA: TGTGCCAGCAGCTTTTCAGGGGCGGAAGAGCAGTACTTC
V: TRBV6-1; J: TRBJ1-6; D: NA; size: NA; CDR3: CAGSEGIYNSPLHF; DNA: TGTGCGGGTTCCGAAGGTATCTATAATTCACCCCTCCACTTT
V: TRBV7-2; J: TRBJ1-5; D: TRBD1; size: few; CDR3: CASSLVGTGASQPQHF; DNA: TGTGCCAGCAGCTTAGTAGGGACAGGCGCGTCTCAGCCCCAGCATTTT
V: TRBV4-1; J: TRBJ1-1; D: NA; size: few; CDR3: CASSQTTANTEAFF; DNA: TGCGCCAGCAGCCAAACGACAGCGAACACTGAAGCTTTCTTT
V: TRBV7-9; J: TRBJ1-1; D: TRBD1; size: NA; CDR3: CASSLGQVNTEAFF; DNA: TGTGCCAGCAGCTTGGGACAGGTGAACACTGAAGCTTTCTTT